This TCR beta chain was documented in a study of vaccination and CD4 T cells after COVID-19. Looking at the study overall: Blood was drawn a median 72 days post second dose, range 14 to 241. SARS-CoV-2, HCoV-NL63, HCoV-OC43 and HCoV-229E supplied the overlapping spike peptides used to stimulate cells.

On this clonotype: The antigen remains unidentified.

Scientists ran DNA taken from cultured CD4+ T cells through the Oncomine TCR Beta short-read assay for sequencing. TCRdb re-derived calls from the PCR reads in MiXCR, one entry per CDR3 protein. The sample consists of around 15,000 distinct CDR3 sequences, more than 65% of them appearing once. Study outcomes and limitations: Only relatively few convalescent patients were studied, and early post-infection timepoints were not analyzed.

Germline CDR1 WSHSY, CDR2 SAAADI. Trimming removed 3 bases from V and 0 bases from J, with 9 bases in between. This CDR3 region has 15 residues. The treatment denotes: approximately nine-day PBMC culture with coronavirus spike peptide pools or control peptides (ViraFEST assay). Healthy recipients of the vaccine lacked prior SARS-CoV-2 infection, as demonstrated by nucleocapsid antibodies that were negative both before and after vaccination. The V call is TRBV10-2, the J call TRBJ1-3, with D possibly matching TRBD1 (6 bases). The sequence was obtained from a human donor who received a COVID-19 vaccine. The sample consisted of CD4+ T cells from blood, cultured in vitro, taken after SARS-CoV-2 vaccination. CDR3 residues: CASSDRDNSGNTIYF. The CDR3 nucleotides are TGCGCCAGCAGTGACCGGGACAACTCTGGAAACACCATATATTTT.